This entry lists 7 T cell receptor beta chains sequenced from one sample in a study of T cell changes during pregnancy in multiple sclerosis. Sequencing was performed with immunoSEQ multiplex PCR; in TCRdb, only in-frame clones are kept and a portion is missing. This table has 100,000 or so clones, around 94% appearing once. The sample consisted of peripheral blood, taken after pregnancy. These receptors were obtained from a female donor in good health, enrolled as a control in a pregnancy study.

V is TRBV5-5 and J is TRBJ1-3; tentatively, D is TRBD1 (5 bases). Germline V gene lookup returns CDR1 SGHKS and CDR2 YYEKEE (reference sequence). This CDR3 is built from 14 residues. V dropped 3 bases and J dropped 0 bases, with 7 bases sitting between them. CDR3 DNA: TGTGCCAGCAGCTGGGGCCTCTCTGGAAACACCATATATTTT. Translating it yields CASSWGLSGNTIYF. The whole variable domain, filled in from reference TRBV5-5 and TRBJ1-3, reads DAGVTQSPTHLIKTRGQQVTLRCSPISGHKSVSWYQQVLGQGPQFIFQYYEKEERGRGNFPDRFSARQFPNYSSELNVNALLLGDSALYLCASSWGLSGNTIYFGEGSWLTVV.

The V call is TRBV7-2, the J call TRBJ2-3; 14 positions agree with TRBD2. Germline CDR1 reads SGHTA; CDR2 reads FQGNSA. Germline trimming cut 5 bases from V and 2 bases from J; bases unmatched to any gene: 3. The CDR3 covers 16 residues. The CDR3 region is CASSPGLAGVTDTQYF. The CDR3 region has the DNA TGTGCCAGCAGCCCGGGACTAGCGGGAGTCACAGATACGCAGTATTTT.

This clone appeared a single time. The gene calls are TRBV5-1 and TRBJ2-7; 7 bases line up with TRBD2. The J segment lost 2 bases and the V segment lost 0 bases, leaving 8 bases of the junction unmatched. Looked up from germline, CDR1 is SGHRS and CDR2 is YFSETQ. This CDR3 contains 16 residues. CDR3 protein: CASSLAQTSLAYEQYF. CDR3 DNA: TGCGCCAGCAGCTTGGCCCAGACTAGCCTCGCCTACGAGCAGTACTTC.

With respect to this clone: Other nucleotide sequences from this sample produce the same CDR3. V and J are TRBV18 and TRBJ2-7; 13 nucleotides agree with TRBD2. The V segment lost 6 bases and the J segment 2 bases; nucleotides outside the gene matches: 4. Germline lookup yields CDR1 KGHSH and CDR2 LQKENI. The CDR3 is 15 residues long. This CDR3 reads CASSPGTSGTYEQYF. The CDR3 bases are TGTGCCAGCTCTCCCGGGACTAGCGGGACCTACGAGCAGTACTTC.

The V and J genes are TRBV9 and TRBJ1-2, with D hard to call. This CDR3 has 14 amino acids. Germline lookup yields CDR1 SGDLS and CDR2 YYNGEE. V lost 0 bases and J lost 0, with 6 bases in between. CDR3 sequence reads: CASSVGPANYGYTF. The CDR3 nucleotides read TGTGCCAGCAGCGTAGGTCCCGCTAACTATGGCTACACCTTC.

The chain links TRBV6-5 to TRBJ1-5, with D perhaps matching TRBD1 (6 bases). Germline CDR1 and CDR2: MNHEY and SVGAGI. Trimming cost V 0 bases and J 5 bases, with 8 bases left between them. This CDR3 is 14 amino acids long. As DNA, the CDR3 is TGTGCCAGCAGTTACTCCGCAGGGGATCAGCCCCAGCATTTT. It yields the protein CASSYSAGDQPQHF.

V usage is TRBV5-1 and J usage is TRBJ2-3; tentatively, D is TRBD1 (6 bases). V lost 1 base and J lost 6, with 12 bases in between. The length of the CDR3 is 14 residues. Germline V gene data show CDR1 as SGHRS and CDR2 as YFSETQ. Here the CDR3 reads CASSLSPQGDTQYF. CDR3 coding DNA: TGCGCCAGCAGCTTGAGCCCCCAGGGGGATACGCAGTATTTT.